This T cell receptor (beta chain) was captured in a study of blood T cell repertoires in COVID-19. Enrolled through a virtual design, the participants were between roughly 18 and 100 years of age and came from some 25 US areas. Grouping used clinical history reported by participants in a survey and questionnaire. The protocol was immunoSEQ multiplex PCR, while the TCRdb copy is restricted to in-frame clones and leaves out a portion. Among a few hundred thousand clones, around 91% were seen once, and the ten largest hold 2% to 3%. Germline V gives CDR1 SGHAT, CDR2 FQNNGV. Trimming cost V 1 base and J 0 bases, with 9 bases left between them. The CDR3 has 15 amino acids.

Sequencing was done on a sample of PBMCs or T cells enriched from blood (not recorded which). The genes are TRBV11-2 and TRBJ1-2; tentatively, D is TRBD1 (6 bases). This TCR came from a woman aged 18-30 years who had recovered from COVID-19. CDR3 loop: CASSLGQDANYGYTF. In DNA, the CDR3 is TGTGCCAGCAGCTTAGGACAGGACGCTAACTATGGCTACACCTTC.